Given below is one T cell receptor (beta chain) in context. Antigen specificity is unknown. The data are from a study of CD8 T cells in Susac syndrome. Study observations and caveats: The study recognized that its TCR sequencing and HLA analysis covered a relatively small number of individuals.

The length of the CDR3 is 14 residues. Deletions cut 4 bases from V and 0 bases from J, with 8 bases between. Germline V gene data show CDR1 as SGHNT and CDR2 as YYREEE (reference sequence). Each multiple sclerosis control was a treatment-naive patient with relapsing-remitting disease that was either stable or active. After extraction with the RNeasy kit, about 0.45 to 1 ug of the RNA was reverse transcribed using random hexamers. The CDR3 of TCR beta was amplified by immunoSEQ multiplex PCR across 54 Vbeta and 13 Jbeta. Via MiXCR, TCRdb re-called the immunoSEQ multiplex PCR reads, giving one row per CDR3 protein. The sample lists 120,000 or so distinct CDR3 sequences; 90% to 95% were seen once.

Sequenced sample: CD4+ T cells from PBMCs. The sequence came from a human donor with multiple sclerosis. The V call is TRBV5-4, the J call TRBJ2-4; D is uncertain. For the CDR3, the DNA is TGTGCCAGCAGCCCGCAAGTAGCCAAAAACATTCAGTACTTC. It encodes CASSPQVAKNIQYF.